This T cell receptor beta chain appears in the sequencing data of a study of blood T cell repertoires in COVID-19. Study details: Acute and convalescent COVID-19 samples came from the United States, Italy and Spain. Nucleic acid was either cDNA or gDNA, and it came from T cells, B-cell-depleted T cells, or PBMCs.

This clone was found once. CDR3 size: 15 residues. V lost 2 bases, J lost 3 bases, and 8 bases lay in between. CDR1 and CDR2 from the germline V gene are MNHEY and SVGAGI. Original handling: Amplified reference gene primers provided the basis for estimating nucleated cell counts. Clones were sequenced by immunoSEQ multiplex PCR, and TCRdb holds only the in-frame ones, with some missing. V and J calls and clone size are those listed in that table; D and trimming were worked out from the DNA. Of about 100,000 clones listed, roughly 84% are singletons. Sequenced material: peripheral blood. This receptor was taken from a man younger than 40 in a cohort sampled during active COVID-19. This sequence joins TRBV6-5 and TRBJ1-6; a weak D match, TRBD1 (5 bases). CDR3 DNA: TGTGCCAGCAGTTACGGCAGGGACTATAATTCACCCCTCCACTTT. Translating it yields CASSYGRDYNSPLHF.